This T cell receptor (beta chain) came from a study of T cells after yellow fever vaccination. There are many counts of this clonotype. Germline V gene lookup returns CDR1 DFQATT and CDR2 SNEGSKA (reference sequence). Trimming pared 2 bases from V and 3 bases from J, leaving 7 bases between. The CDR3 sequence is 12 residues long. Via MiXCR, TCRdb re-called the 5' RACE reads, giving one row per CDR3 protein. The sample comprises 200,000 to 250,000 distinct CDR3 sequences, under 3.5% of which are singletons, and about 3% rests with the top ten. The rearrangement joins TRBV20-1 to TRBJ2-5; D is unresolved. Sequenced here: CD4+ T cells sorted from PBMCs, sampled 10 days after the yellow fever booster vaccination. The TCR sequence derives from a man aged 18 to 30 who received the YFV17D yellow fever vaccine. This CDR3 is CSARLQEETQYF. CDR3 nucleotide sequence: TGCAGTGCTAGACTGCAGGAAGAGACCCAGTACTTC.